The sequence of this T cell receptor (beta chain) was determined in a study of shared clonotypes between healthy human individuals. The data were produced by immunoSEQ multiplex PCR, yet TCRdb's version contains in-frame clones alone and is incomplete. The table includes some 1.4 million clones, 95% to 97% detected once. V lost 6 bases, J lost 4 bases, and 14 bases lay in between. The CDR3 loop spans 14 amino acids. The germline gives CDR1 MNHEY, CDR2 SMNVEV (reference sequence). Study results and limitations: What naive subsets generally showed was a larger estimated richness than memory subsets showed.

In regard to this clone: Its antigen remains unidentified.

The V and J genes are TRBV27 and TRBJ2-3; D possibly corresponds to TRBD1 (5 bases). The sequencing input was naive CD4+ T cells sorted from blood. Documented subset: CD45RA+ positively selected. This TCR was recovered from a man younger than 45 in good health. The DNA for the CDR3 is TGTGCCAGCAGCAGACCAGGGCAGCCAGATACGCAGTATTTT. Translation: CASSRPGQPDTQYF.